Presented here are 22 T cell receptor beta chains from one specimen sequenced in a study of blood T cell repertoires in COVID-19. Generated by immunoSEQ multiplex PCR, the TCRdb table keeps only in-frame clones and is missing some. Here the sample spans 45,000 to 65,000 clones, around 86% being singletons. The sample consisted of peripheral blood. Receptors were obtained from a man aged 45 to 65 with active COVID-19.

CDR3 sequence: CASRSPEMGQGGEQYF. CDR3 DNA sequence: TGTGCCAGCCGAAGCCCAGAGATGGGCCAGGGGGGCGAGCAGTACTTC. This chain uses TRBV7-2 with TRBJ2-7; D may be TRBD1 (7 bases). The CDR3 consists of 16 residues. From germline, CDR1 is SGHTA and CDR2 FQGNSA. V lost 8 bases to trimming and J lost 6 bases, with 26 bases between them. Supplemented by reference TRBV7-2 and TRBJ2-7, the full variable domain reads GAGVSQSPSNKVTEKGKDVELRCDPISGHTALYWYRQSLGQGLEFLIYFQGNSAPDKSGLPSDRFSAERTGGSVSTLTIQRTQQEDSAVYLCASRSPEMGQGGEQYFGPGTRLTVT.

The genes are TRBV5-1 and TRBJ2-3; tentative D call: TRBD1 (6 bases). Germline CDR1 reads SGHRS; CDR2 reads YFSETQ. This CDR3 is built from 14 residues. V lost 1 base and J lost 9, with 15 bases in between. The CDR3 sequence: CASSLRTEPGTQYF. CDR3 DNA sequence: TGCGCCAGCAGCTTGCGGACAGAACCTGGGACGCAGTATTTT. Full variable domain (missing parts from reference TRBV5-1 and TRBJ2-3): KAGVTQTPRYLIKTRGQQVTLSCSPISGHRSVSWYQQTPGQGLQFLFEYFSETQRNKGNFPGRFSGRQFSNSRSEMNVSTLELGDSALYLCASSLRTEPGTQYFGPGTRLTVL.

This chain joins TRBV3-1 (or the pseudogene TRBV3-2) and TRBJ1-4, with 10 bases aligning to TRBD1. Per germline, CDR1 LGHDT and CDR2 YNNKEL (reference sequence). V shed 4 bases, J shed 6 bases, and the junction held 5 bases outside the gene matches. The length of the CDR3 is 15 residues. The CDR3 here is CASSRSGTGDEKLFF. The CDR3 DNA reads as TGTGCCAGCAGCCGGTCCGGGACAGGGGATGAAAAACTGTTTTTT.

The gene calls are TRBV19 and TRBJ2-3, with 7 positions matching TRBD2. There are 13 residues in the CDR3. V shed 11 bases, J shed 2 bases, and the junction held 7 bases outside the gene matches. CDR1 LNHDA and CDR2 SQIVND come from the germline V gene (reference sequence). The CDR3 reads CAGSSGYTDTQYF. CDR3 nucleotide sequence: TGTGCCGGATCTAGCGGATACACAGATACGCAGTATTTT. The variable domain in full, completed from reference TRBV19 and TRBJ2-3, reads DGGITQSPKYLFRKEGQNVTLSCEQNLNHDAMYWYRQDPGQGLRLIYYSQIVNDFQKGDIAEGYSVSREKKESFPLTVTSAQKNPTAFYLCAGSSGYTDTQYFGPGTRLTVL.

This clone was observed a single time. The J gene is TRBJ1-3, the V gene TRBV25-1; 8 positions agree with TRBD1. Germline trimming cut 7 bases from V and 3 bases from J; bases unmatched to any gene: 8. The germline V gene encodes CDR1 MGHDK and CDR2 SYGVNS. The CDR3 spans 15 residues. CDR3 sequence (DNA): TGTGCCAGCACACCGGGGACAGGTAGTGGAAACACCATATATTTT. Its translation is CASTPGTGSGNTIYF.

V and J are TRBV29-1 and TRBJ2-1, with D possibly TRBD1 on 5 matching bases. CDR3 length equals 13 residues. The germline V and J ends were trimmed by 4 bases and 2 bases, with 9 bases remaining between them. Germline CDR1 is SQVTM and CDR2 is ANQGSEA. In DNA, the CDR3 is TGCAGCGTTGTTCAGGACACCTACAATGAGCAGTTCTTC. Amino acids: CSVVQDTYNEQFF.

The chain recombines TRBV6-4 with TRBJ2-7, with 7 nucleotides matching TRBD1. This CDR3 contains 16 residues. After removal of 10 bases from V and 3 bases from J, the junction contained 18 bases not matched to a gene. Germline-derived CDR1 and CDR2 are MRHNA and SNTAGT. In DNA, the CDR3 is TGTGCCACCCCGGAATGGGACAGCCCTACCTACTACGAGCAGTACTTC. Translated, it gives CATPEWDSPTYYEQYF.

V and J are TRBV5-1 and TRBJ2-5; D is perhaps TRBD1 (6 bases). The CDR3 is 13 residues long. V was clipped by 1 base and J by 4 bases, with 8 bases between them. CDR1 and CDR2 from the germline V gene are SGHRS and YFSETQ. The chain's CDR3 is CASSLIGGETQYF. The CDR3 DNA sequence: TGCGCCAGCAGCTTGATAGGGGGAGAGACCCAGTACTTC. Based on the CDR3 plus reference TRBV5-1 and TRBJ2-5, the full variable domain is KAGVTQTPRYLIKTRGQQVTLSCSPISGHRSVSWYQQTPGQGLQFLFEYFSETQRNKGNFPGRFSGRQFSNSRSEMNVSTLELGDSALYLCASSLIGGETQYFGPGTRLLVL.

The V call is TRBV15, the J call TRBJ2-7, with D perhaps TRBD1 (6 bases). The CDR3 runs to 14 residues. From germline, CDR1 is LNHNV and CDR2 YYDKDF (reference sequence). With 3 bases removed from V and 3 bases from J, the gap between germline ends came to 12 bases. CDR3 sequence: CATSRPGAIYEQYF. As DNA, the CDR3 is TGTGCCACCAGCAGGCCAGGGGCCATCTACGAGCAGTACTTC.

This chain links TRBV28 with TRBJ1-5; D is unresolved. Per the germline V gene, CDR1 is MDHEN and CDR2 is SYDVKM. This CDR3 spans 12 amino acids. Trimming stripped 6 bases from V and 1 base from J, with 4 bases between. The CDR3: CASRESNQPQHF. CDR3 bases: TGTGCCAGCAGGGAGAGCAATCAGCCCCAGCATTTT.

The chain joins TRBV10-3 to TRBJ1-1; D is unresolved. Germline V gene data show CDR1 as ENHRY and CDR2 as SYGVKD. This CDR3 spans 15 amino acids. V gave up 10 bases and J gave up 2 bases, with 20 bases separating them. CDR3 residues: CATTSAGNTNTEAFF. The CDR3 DNA follows: TGTGCCACCACGTCCGCGGGGAATACAAACACTGAAGCTTTCTTT.

The J gene is TRBJ2-5, the V gene TRBV10-3, with a tentative D call TRBD2 (6 bases). The CDR3 runs 13 residues. Trimming took 6 bases from V and 2 from J, leaving 10 bases between them. CDR1 ENHRY and CDR2 SYGVKD come from the germline V gene. CDR3: CAISGTLQETQYF. The CDR3 coding sequence is TGTGCCATCAGCGGGACTCTACAAGAGACCCAGTACTTC.

Only one count was recorded for this clone. The chain's CDR3 is CASSLGLASERGRYETQYF. DNA of the CDR3: TGTGCCAGCAGTTTAGGACTGGCTAGCGAGCGGGGACGGTACGAGACCCAGTACTTC. The chain uses TRBV27 and TRBJ2-5, with TRBD2 identical over 7 bases. The CDR3 loop spans 19 amino acids. The V gene's germline CDR1 is MNHEY and CDR2 SMNVEV (reference sequence). V dropped 2 bases and J dropped 5; count of bases not matched to a gene: 20.

The chain couples TRBV19 to TRBJ2-6; TRBD1 is a possible D gene (5 bases). Germline lookup yields CDR1 LNHDA and CDR2 SQIVND (reference sequence). V dropped 5 bases and J dropped 2 bases, with 10 bases sitting between them. The CDR3 length is 15 residues. The CDR3 reads CASSAPGTGANVLTF. CDR3 bases: TGTGCCAGTAGTGCACCAGGGACTGGGGCCAACGTCCTGACTTTC.

The CDR3 here is CASSLTSQSSYEQYF. The DNA of the CDR3 is TGTGCCAGCAGTCTAACTAGTCAGAGCTCCTACGAGCAGTACTTC. The chain carries TRBV27 and TRBJ2-7, with D possibly TRBD2 on 5 matching bases. Germline-derived CDR1 and CDR2 are MNHEY and SMNVEV (reference sequence). The CDR3 has 15 residues. V lost 5 bases, J lost 0 bases, and 14 bases lay in between.

This clone showed up just once. The chain recombines TRBV5-6 with TRBJ2-1; 8 bases match TRBD2. Germline CDR1 is SGHDT and CDR2 is YYEEEE. CDR3 length: 15 amino acids. V shed 1 base, J shed 7 bases, and the junction held 7 bases outside the gene matches. This CDR3 is CASSLLPGRGNEQFF. The CDR3 DNA sequence: TGTGCCAGCAGCTTGTTACCCGGGAGGGGGAATGAGCAGTTCTTC.

The chain recombines TRBV3-1 (or the pseudogene TRBV3-2) with TRBJ2-7, with a tentative D call TRBD2 (5 bases). Trimming took off 5 bases at V and 3 bases at J, with 17 bases between the two ends. CDR3 length: 15 amino acids. Germline assignment: CDR1 LGHDT and CDR2 YNNKEL (reference sequence). CDR3 protein: CASSKRASGDYEQYF. The CDR3 nucleotides are TGTGCCAGCAGCAAACGCGCCAGCGGAGACTACGAGCAGTACTTC.

V gene TRBV2 combines with J gene TRBJ2-7; TRBD1 aligns across 8 bases. Germline V gives CDR1 SNHLY, CDR2 FYNNEI. The junction had 7 bases not matched to a gene; V was cut back by 5 bases and J by 1 base. This CDR3 has 15 residues. CDR3 nucleotides: TGTGCCAGCAGTCCTAGGACAGGGCGGTCCTACGAGCAGTACTTC. The encoded protein is CASSPRTGRSYEQYF.

This clone was recorded only once. This chain uses TRBV3-1 (or the pseudogene TRBV3-2) with TRBJ2-5; D not certain. The V end was cut by 1 base, the J end by 3 bases, with 6 bases between. The CDR3 runs 13 residues. Germline V gene lookup returns CDR1 LGHDT and CDR2 YNNKEL (reference sequence). CDR3 nucleotide sequence: TGTGCCAGCAGCCAAGCCACAGAAGAGACCCAGTACTTC. It codes for CASSQATEETQYF.

The chain links TRBV6-2 or TRBV6-3 to TRBJ2-1; TRBD2 agrees at 8 bases. Germline trimming cut 5 bases from V and 0 bases from J; bases unmatched to any gene: 0. CDR3 length equals 14 residues. Looked up from germline, CDR1 is MNHEY and CDR2 is SVGEGT. CDR3 coding DNA: TGTGCCAGCAGTAGCGGGAGCTCCTACAATGAGCAGTTCTTC. It is translated as CASSSGSSYNEQFF.

This clone occurred a few times. Other DNA sequences of this sample code for an identical CDR3. The V call is TRBV10-3, the J call TRBJ2-7, with 8 bases matching TRBD2. Germline assignment: CDR1 ENHRY and CDR2 SYGVKD. This CDR3 is 15 amino acids long. With 8 bases clipped from V and 0 bases from J, the junction kept 9 bases outside the gene matches. Here the CDR3 reads CAISRGGASSYEQYF. As DNA, the CDR3 is TGTGCCATCTCCCGGGGGGGGGCCAGCTCCTACGAGCAGTACTTC.

This chain joins TRBV5-1 and TRBJ2-1, with 10 bases aligning to TRBD1. The V segment lost 0 bases and the J segment 7 bases; nucleotides outside the gene matches: 4. Germline-derived CDR1 and CDR2 are SGHRS and YFSETQ. The CDR3 runs 15 residues. CDR3 loop: CASSLGGQGKNEQFF. The CDR3 DNA reads as TGCGCCAGCAGCTTGGGGGGACAGGGGAAAAATGAGCAGTTCTTC.